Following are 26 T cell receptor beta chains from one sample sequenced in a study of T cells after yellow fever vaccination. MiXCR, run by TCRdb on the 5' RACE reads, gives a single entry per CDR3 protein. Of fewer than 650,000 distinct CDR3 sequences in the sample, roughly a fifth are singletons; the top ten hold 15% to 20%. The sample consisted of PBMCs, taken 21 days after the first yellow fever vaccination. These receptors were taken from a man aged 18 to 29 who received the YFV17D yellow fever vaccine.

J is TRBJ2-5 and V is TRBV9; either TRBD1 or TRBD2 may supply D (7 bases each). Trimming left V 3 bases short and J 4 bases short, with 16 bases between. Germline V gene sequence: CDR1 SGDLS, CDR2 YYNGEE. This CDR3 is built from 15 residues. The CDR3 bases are TGTGCCAGCAGCGCTGATGGGAGGGGGCGAGAGACCCAGTACTTC. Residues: CASSADGRGRETQYF.

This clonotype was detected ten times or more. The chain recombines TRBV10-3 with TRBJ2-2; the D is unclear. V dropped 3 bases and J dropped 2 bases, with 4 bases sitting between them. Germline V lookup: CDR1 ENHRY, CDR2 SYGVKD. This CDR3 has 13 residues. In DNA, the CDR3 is TGTGCCATCAGTGAACGAAACACCGGGGAGCTGTTTTTT. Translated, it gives CAISERNTGELFF.

CDR3 sequence: CSARGGWGVAKNIQYF. The CDR3 DNA reads as TGCAGTGCTAGAGGGGGTTGGGGGGTAGCCAAAAACATTCAGTACTTC. The rearrangement uses TRBV20-1 and TRBJ2-4, with TRBD2 as a possible D gene (6 bases). The germline V gene has CDR1 DFQATT and CDR2 SNEGSKA (reference sequence). The CDR3 consists of 16 residues. Trimming shortened V by 1 base and J by 0 bases, and 13 bases separated the two germline ends.

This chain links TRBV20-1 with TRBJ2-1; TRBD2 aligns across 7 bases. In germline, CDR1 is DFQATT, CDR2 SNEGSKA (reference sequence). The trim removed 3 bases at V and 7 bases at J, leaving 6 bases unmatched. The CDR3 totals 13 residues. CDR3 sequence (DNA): TGCAGTGCTAGCGGCGGGACTACTAATGAGCAGTTCTTC. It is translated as CSASGGTTNEQFF.

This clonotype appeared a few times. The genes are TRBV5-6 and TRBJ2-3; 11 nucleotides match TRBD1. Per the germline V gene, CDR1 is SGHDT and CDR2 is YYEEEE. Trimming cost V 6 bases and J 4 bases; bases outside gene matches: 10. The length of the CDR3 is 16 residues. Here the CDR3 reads CASIGGGQGDPDTQYF. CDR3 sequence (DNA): TGTGCCAGCATCGGAGGGGGACAGGGGGACCCAGATACGCAGTATTTT.

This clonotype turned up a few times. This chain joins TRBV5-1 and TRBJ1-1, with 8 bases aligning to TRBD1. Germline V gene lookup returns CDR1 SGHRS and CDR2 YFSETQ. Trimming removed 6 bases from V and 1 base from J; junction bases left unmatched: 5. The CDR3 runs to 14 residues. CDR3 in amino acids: CASTSGTGNTEAFF. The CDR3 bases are TGCGCCAGCACGTCCGGGACAGGGAACACTGAAGCTTTCTTT.

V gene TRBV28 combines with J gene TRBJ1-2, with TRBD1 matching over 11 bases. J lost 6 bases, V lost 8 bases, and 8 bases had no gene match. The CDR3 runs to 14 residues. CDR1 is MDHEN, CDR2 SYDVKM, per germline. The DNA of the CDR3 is TGTGCCAGCTCCCAGGACAGGGGGCTAAATGGCTACACCTTC. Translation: CASSQDRGLNGYTF.

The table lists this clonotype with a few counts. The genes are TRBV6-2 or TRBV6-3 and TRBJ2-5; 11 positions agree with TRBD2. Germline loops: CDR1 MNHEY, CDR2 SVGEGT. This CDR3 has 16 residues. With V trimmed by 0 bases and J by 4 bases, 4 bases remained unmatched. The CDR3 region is CASSYSLAGVRETQYF. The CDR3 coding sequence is TGTGCCAGCAGTTACTCACTAGCGGGGGTTCGAGAGACCCAGTACTTC.

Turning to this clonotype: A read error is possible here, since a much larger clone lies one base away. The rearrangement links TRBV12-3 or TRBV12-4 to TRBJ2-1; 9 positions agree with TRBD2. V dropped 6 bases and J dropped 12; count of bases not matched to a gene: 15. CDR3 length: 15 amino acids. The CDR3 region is CASSQAGLAGYWQFF. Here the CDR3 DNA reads TGTGCCAGCAGCCAAGCGGGTCTAGCGGGATATTGGCAGTTCTTC.

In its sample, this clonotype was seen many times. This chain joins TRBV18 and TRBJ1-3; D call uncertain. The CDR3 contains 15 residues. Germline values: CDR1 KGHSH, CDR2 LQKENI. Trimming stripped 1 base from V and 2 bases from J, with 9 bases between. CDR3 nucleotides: TGTGCCAGCTCACCACAGGCCCCACCTGGAAACACCATATATTTT. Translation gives CASSPQAPPGNTIYF.

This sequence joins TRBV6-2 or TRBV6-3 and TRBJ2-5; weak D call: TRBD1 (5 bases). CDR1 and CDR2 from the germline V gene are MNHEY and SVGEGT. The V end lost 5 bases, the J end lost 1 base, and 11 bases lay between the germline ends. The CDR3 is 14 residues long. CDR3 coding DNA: TGTGCCAGCAGTACACCGACAGTCCAAGAGACCCAGTACTTC. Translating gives CASSTPTVQETQYF.

The CDR3 DNA is TGCGCCAGCAGCTTAGGGACAGGCTCAGATACGCAGTATTTT. Its translation: CASSLGTGSDTQYF. This sequence joins TRBV5-1 and TRBJ2-3; 8 nucleotides line up with TRBD1. V dropped 2 bases and J dropped 4; count of bases not matched to a gene: 3. The germline V gene has CDR1 SGHRS and CDR2 YFSETQ. The CDR3 covers 14 residues.

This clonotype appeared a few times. The CDR3 DNA sequence: TGCGCCAGCACTCCAGGCCTAGTAGGTTTCGATGAGCAGTTCTTC. Its translation is CASTPGLVGFDEQFF. This sequence joins TRBV5-1 and TRBJ2-1, with D uncertain. Per the germline V gene, CDR1 is SGHRS and CDR2 is YFSETQ. Trimming took 6 bases from V and 8 from J, leaving 21 bases between them. This CDR3 is built from 15 residues.

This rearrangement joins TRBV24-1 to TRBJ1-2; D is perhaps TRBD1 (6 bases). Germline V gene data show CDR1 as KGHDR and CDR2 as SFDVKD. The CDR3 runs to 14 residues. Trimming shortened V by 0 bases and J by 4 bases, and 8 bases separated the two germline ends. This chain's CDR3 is CATSDLTGIYGYTF. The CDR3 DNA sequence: TGTGCCACCAGTGATTTGACAGGGATCTATGGCTACACCTTC.

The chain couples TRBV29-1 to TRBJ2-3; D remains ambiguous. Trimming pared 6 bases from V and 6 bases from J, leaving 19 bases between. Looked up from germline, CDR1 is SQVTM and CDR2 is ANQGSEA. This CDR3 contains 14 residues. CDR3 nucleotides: TGCAGCGTGCCACTCCCCACGGGTCCGGATACGCAGTATTTT. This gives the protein CSVPLPTGPDTQYF.

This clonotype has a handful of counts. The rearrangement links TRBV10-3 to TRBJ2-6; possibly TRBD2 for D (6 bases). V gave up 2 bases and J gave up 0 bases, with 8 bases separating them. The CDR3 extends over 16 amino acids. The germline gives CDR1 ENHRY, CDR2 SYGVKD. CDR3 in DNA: TGTGCCATCAGTGAGGGGACTTTCTCTGGGGCCAACGTCCTGACTTTC. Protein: CAISEGTFSGANVLTF.

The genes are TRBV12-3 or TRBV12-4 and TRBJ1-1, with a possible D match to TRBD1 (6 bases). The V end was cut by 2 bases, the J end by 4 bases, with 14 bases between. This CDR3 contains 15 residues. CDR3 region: CASSLRGGGITEAFF. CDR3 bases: TGTGCCAGCAGTTTACGAGGGGGAGGGATCACTGAAGCTTTCTTT.

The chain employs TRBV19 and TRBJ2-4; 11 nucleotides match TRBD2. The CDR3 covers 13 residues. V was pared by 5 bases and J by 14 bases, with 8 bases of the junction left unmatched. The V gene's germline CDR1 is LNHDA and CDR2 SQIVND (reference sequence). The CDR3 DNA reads TGTGCCAGTAGTTCCTCGGGACTAGCGGCGGAGTACTTC. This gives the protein CASSSSGLAAEYF. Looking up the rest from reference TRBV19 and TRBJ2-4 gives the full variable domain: DGGITQSPKYLFRKEGQNVTLSCEQNLNHDAMYWYRQDPGQGLRLIYYSQIVNDFQKGDIAEGYSVSREKKESFPLTVTSAQKNPTAFYLCASSSSGLAAEYFGAGTRLSVL.

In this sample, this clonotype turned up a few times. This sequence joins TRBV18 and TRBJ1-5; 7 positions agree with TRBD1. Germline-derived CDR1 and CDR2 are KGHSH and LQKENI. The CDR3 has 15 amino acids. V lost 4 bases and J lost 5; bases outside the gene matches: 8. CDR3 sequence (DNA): TGTGCCAGCTCACTCTCGACAGGGCGTGATCAGCCCCAGCATTTT. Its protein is CASSLSTGRDQPQHF.

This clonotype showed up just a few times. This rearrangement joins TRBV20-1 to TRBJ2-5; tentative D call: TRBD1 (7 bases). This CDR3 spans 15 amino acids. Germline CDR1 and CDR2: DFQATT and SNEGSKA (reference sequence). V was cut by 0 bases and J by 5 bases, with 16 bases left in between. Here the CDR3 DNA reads TGCAGTGCTAGAGAAGGCAGGGGGGTGAGGGAGACCCAGTACTTC. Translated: CSAREGRGVRETQYF.

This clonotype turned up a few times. CDR3 nucleotides: TGTGCCAGCAGTGAAGTTGGGGGCCGGGAGACCCAGTACTTC. It codes for CASSEVGGRETQYF. This chain links TRBV6-1 with TRBJ2-5; tentatively, D is TRBD1 (6 bases). With 1 base removed from V and 5 bases from J, the gap between germline ends came to 11 bases. Germline lookup yields CDR1 MNHNS and CDR2 SASEGT. This CDR3 has 14 residues.

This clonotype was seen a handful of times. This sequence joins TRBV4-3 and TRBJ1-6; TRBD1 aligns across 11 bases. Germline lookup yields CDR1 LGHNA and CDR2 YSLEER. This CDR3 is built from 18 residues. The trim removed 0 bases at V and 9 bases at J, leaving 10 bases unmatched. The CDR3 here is CASSQDFLEGTGGSPLHF. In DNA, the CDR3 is TGCGCCAGCAGCCAAGATTTTCTGGAAGGGACAGGGGGTTCACCCCTCCACTTT.

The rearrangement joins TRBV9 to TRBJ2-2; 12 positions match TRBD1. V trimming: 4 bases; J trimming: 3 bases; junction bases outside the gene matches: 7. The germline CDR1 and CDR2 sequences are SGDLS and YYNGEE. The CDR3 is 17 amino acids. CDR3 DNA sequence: TGTGCCAGCAGCCCCGAGGGACAGGGGGCTTACACCGGGGAGCTGTTTTTT. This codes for CASSPEGQGAYTGELFF.

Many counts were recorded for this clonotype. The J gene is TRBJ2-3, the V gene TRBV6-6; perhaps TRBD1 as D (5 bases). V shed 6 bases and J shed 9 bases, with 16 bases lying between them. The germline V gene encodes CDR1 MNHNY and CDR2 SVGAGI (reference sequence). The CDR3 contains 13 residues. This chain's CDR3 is CASSSARTSTQYF. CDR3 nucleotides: TGTGCCAGCAGCTCAGCGAGGACATCGACGCAGTATTTT.

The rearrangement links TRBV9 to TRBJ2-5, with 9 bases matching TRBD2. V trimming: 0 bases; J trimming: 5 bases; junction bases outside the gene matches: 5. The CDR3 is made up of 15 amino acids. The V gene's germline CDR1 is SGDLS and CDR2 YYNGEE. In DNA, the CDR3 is TGTGCCAGCAGCGTAGCGGGCGGGGGGGCGGAGACCCAGTACTTC. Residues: CASSVAGGGAETQYF.

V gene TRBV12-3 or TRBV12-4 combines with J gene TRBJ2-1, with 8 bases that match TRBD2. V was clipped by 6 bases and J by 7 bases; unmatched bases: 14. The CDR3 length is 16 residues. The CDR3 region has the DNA TGTGCCAGCAGGACTGACGGGGGGGCCTTTACGAATGAGCAGTTCTTC. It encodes CASRTDGGAFTNEQFF.